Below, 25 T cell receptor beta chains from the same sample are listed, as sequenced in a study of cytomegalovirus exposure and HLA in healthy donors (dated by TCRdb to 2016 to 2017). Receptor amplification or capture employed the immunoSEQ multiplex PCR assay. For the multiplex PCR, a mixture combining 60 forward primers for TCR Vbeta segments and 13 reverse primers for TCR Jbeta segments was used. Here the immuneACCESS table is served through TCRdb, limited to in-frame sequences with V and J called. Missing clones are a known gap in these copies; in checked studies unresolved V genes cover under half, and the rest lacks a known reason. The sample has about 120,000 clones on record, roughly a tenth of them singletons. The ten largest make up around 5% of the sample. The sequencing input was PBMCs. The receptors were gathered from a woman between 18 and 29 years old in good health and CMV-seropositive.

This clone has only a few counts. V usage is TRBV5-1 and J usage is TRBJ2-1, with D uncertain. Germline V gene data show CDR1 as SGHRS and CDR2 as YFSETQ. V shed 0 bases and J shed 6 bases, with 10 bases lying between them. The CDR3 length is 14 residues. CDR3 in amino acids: CASSLAGLVNEQFF. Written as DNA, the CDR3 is TGCGCCAGCAGCTTGGCCGGCCTAGTCAATGAGCAGTTCTTC.

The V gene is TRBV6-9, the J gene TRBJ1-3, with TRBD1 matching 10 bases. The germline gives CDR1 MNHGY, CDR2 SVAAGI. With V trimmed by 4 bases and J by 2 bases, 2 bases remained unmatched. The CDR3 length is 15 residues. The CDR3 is CASSSGTGAGNTIYF. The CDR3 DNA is TGTGCCAGCAGTTCCGGGACAGGGGCTGGAAACACCATATATTTT.

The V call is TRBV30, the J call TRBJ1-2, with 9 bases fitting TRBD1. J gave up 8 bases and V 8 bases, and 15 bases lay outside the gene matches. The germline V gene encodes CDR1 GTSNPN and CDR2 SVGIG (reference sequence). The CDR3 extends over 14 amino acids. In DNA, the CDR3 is TGTGCCCGCTCTTCCGGGACAGGGTTGTGGGGCTACACCTTC. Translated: CARSSGTGLWGYTF. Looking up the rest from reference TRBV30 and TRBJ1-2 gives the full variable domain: SQTIHQWPATLVQPVGSPLSLECTVEGTSNPNLYWYRQAAGRGLQLLFYSVGIGQISSEVPQNLSASRPQDRQFILSSKKLLLSDSGFYLCARSSGTGLWGYTFGSGTRLTVV.

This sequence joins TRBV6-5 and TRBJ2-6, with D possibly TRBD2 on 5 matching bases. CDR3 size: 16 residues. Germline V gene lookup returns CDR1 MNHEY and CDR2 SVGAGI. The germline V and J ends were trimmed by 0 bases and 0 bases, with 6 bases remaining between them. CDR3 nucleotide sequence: TGTGCCAGCAGTTACTCCGGGAACTCTGGGGCCAACGTCCTGACTTTC. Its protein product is CASSYSGNSGANVLTF.

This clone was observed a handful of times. For the CDR3, the DNA is TGTGCCATCAGTGAGTCCGCAGGGGCCTCTGATTCCTACGAGCAGTACTTC. Encoded protein: CAISESAGASDSYEQYF. V gene TRBV10-3 combines with J gene TRBJ2-7; the D gene is possibly TRBD1 (6 bases). The CDR3 is made up of 17 amino acids. Trimming left V 0 bases short and J 1 base short, with 16 bases between. The germline V gene encodes CDR1 ENHRY and CDR2 SYGVKD.

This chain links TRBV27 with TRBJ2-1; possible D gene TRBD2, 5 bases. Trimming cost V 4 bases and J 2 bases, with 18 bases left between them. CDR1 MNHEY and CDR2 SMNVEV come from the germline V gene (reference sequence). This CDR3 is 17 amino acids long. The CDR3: CASSSRANLPPYNEQFF. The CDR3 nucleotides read TGTGCCAGCAGTTCGAGGGCCAACCTCCCACCCTACAATGAGCAGTTCTTC.

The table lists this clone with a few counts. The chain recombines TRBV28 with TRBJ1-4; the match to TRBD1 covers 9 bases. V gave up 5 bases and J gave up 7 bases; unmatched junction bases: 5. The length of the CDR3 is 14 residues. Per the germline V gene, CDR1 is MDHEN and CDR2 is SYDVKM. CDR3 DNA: TGTGCCAGCAGTCCCCCGGGACAGGGTGAAAAACTGTTTTTT. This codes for CASSPPGQGEKLFF.

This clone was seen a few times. CDR3: CASMEPSGRADEQFF. Written as DNA, the CDR3 is TGCGCCAGCATGGAACCCAGCGGGAGGGCTGATGAGCAGTTCTTC. The chain links TRBV5-1 to TRBJ2-1; 10 bases map to TRBD2. V shed 6 bases and J 8 bases; nucleotides not matched to a gene: 11. Germline-derived CDR1 and CDR2 are SGHRS and YFSETQ. The CDR3 covers 15 residues.

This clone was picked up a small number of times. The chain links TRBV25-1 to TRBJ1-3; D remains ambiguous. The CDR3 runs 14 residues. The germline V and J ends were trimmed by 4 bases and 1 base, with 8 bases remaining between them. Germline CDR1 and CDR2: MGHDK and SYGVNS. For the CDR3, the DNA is TGTGCCAGCAGTGGAACAGTGTCTGGAAACACCATATATTTT. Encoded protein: CASSGTVSGNTIYF.

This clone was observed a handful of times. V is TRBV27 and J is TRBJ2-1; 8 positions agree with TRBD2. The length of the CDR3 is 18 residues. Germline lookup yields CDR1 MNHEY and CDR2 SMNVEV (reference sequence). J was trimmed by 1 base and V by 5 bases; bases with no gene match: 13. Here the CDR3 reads CASSPGLGHVPSYNEQFF. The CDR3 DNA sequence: TGTGCCAGCAGTCCGGGACTAGGTCATGTTCCGTCCTACAATGAGCAGTTCTTC.

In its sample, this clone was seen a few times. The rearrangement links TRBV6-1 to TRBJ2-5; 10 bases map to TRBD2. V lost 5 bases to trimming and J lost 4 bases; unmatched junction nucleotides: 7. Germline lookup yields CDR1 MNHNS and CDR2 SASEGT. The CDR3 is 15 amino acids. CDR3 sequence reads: CASSLLAGGAETQYF. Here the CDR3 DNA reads TGTGCCAGCAGTCTCTTAGCGGGAGGCGCAGAGACCCAGTACTTC.

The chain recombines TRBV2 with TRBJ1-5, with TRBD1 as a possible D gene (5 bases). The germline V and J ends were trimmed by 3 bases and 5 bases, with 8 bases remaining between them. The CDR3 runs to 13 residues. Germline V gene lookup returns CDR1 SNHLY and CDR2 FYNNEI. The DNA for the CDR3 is TGTGCCAGCAGTGAGGGGGGTTATCAGCCCCAGCATTTT. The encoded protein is CASSEGGYQPQHF.

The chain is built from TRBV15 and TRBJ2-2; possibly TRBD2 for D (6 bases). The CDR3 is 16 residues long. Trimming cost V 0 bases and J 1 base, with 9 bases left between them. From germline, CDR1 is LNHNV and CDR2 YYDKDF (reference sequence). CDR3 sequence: CATSRDLGGNTGELFF. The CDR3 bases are TGTGCCACCAGCAGAGATTTGGGAGGGAACACCGGGGAGCTGTTTTTT.

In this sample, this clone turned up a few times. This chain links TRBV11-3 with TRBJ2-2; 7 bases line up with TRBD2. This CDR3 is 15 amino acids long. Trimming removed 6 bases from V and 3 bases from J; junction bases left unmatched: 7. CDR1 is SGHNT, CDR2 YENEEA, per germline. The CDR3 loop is CASSYLAEYTGELFF. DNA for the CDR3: TGTGCCAGCAGTTACCTAGCGGAATACACCGGGGAGCTGTTTTTT.

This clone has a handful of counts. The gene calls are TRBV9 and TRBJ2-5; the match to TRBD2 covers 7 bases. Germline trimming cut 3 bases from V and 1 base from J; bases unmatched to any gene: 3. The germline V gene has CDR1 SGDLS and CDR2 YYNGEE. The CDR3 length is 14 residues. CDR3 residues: CASSGEGFQETQYF. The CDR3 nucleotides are TGTGCCAGCAGCGGGGAGGGGTTCCAAGAGACCCAGTACTTC.

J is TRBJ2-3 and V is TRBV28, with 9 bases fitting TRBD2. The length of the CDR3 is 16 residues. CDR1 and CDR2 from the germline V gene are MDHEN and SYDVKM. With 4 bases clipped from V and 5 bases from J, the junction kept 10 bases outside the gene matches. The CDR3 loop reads CASSYQAGGPGDTQYF. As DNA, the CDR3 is TGTGCCAGCAGTTATCAGGCGGGAGGGCCTGGAGATACGCAGTATTTT.

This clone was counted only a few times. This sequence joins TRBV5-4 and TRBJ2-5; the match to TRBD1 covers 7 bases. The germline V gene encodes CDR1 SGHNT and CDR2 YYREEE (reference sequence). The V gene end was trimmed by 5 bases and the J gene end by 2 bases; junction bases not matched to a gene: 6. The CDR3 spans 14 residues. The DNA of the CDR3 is TGTGCCAGCAGTCATCTGGGACAGCAAGAGACCCAGTACTTC. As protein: CASSHLGQQETQYF. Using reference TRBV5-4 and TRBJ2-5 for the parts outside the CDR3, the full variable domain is ETGVTQSPTHLIKTRGQQVTLRCSSQSGHNTVSWYQQALGQGPQFIFQYYREEENGRGNFPPRFSGLQFPNYSSELNVNALELDDSALYLCASSHLGQQETQYFGPGTRLLVL.

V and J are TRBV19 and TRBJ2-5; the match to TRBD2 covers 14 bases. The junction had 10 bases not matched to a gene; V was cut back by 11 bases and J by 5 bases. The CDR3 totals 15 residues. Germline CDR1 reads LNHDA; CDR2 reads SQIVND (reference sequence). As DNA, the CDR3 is TGTGCCCATGACCTCGGGACTAGCGGGAGCGAGACCCAGTACTTC. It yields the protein CAHDLGTSGSETQYF.

Here the CDR3 reads CSVPAGLDGYTF. The CDR3 nucleotides read TGCAGCGTCCCGGCGGGGCTGGATGGCTACACCTTC. The chain combines TRBV29-1 with TRBJ1-2, with D maybe TRBD1 (5 bases). Germline V gene sequence: CDR1 SQVTM, CDR2 ANQGSEA. V dropped 6 bases and J dropped 6 bases, with 14 bases sitting between them. The length of the CDR3 is 12 residues.

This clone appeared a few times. CDR3: CASSPSPGQYNTEAFF. DNA of the CDR3: TGCGCCAGCAGCCCCAGCCCAGGACAGTACAACACTGAAGCTTTCTTT. The chain couples TRBV5-1 to TRBJ1-1; possible D gene TRBD1, 6 bases. The CDR3 has 16 residues. The germline gives CDR1 SGHRS, CDR2 YFSETQ. Trimming removed 4 bases at V and 2 bases at J, with 18 bases between.

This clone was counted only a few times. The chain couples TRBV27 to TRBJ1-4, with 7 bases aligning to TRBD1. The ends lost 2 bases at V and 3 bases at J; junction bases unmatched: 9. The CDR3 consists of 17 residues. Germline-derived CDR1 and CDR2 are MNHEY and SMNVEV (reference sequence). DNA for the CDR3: TGTGCCAGCAGTTTAGGGTTCGGTGGGACAGCTAATGAAAAACTGTTTTTT. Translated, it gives CASSLGFGGTANEKLFF. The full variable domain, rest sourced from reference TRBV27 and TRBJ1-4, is EAQVTQNPRYLITVTGKKLTVTCSQNMNHEYMSWYRQDPGLGLRQIYYSMNVEVTDKGDVPEGYKVSRKEKRNFPLILESPSPNQTSLYFCASSLGFGGTANEKLFFGSGTQLSVL.

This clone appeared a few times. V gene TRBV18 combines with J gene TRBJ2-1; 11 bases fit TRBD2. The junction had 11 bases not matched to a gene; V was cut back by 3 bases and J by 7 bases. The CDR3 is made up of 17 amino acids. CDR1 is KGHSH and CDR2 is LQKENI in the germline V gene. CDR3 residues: CASSPRLVLAGVNEQFF. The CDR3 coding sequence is TGTGCCAGCTCACCTCGCCTCGTACTAGCGGGAGTAAATGAGCAGTTCTTC.

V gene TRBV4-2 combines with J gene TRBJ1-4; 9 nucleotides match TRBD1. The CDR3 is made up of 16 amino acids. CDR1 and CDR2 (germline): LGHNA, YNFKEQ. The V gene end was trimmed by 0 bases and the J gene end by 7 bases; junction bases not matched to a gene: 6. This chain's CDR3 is CASSQESGTGFEKLFF. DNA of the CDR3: TGTGCCAGCAGCCAAGAATCCGGGACAGGGTTTGAAAAACTGTTTTTT.

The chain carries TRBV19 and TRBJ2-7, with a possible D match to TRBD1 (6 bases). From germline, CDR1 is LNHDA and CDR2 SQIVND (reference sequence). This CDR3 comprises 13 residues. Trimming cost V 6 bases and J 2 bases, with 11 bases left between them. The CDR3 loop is CASRLTGTYEQYF. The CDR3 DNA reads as TGTGCCAGTAGACTCACAGGGACCTACGAGCAGTACTTC.

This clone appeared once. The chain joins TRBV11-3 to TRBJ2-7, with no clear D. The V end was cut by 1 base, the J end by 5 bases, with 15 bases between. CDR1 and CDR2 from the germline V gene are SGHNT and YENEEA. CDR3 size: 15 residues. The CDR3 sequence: CASSLALGSWNEQYF. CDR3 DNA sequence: TGTGCCAGCAGCTTAGCGCTAGGAAGCTGGAACGAGCAGTACTTC. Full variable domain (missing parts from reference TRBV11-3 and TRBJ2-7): EAGVVQSPRYKIIEKKQPVAFWCNPISGHNTLYWYLQNLGQGPELLIRYENEEAVDDSQLPKDRFSAERLKGVDSTLKIQPAELGDSAVYLCASSLALGSWNEQYFGPGTRLTVT.